This paragraph covers one T cell receptor (beta chain) sequence. This specimen comes from a study of response to subunit inactivated influenza vaccine. The germline CDR1 and CDR2 sequences are SEHNR and FQNEAQ (reference sequence). The V end lost 5 bases, the J end lost 7 bases, and 8 bases lay between the germline ends. The CDR3 runs to 11 residues. TCRdb fed the RT-PCR reads into MiXCR, producing one record per CDR3 protein. The data show more than 450,000 distinct CDR3 sequences, with approximately 7.6% seen just once and 10% to 15% held by the top ten. V is TRBV7-9 and J is TRBJ1-1; D is unclear. The clonotype was recovered from a man aged 45 to 70 who received an inactivated influenza vaccine. This material consisted of PBMCs from blood, taken less than 30 months after vaccination. DNA for the CDR3: TGTGCCAGCAGCCGTTACCATGAAGCTTTCTTT. This encodes CASSRYHEAFF.